These 17 T cell receptor beta chains came from one sample sequenced in a study of blood T cell repertoires in COVID-19. Sequenced by immunoSEQ multiplex PCR; TCRdb stores in-frame clones only, minus some. The profile covers fewer than 350,000 clones, with approximately 92% appearing a single time and roughly 7% taken by the ten largest. The sample was peripheral blood. The receptors stem from a woman in her twenties or thirties with COVID-19, enrolled during active disease.

The CDR3 DNA reads TGCAGCGTCGCCCCGGGACAGGCGAACGGCGGGGAGCTGTTTTTT. This translates into CSVAPGQANGGELFF. The rearrangement joins TRBV29-1 to TRBJ2-2; 8 nucleotides agree with TRBD1. The CDR3 sequence is 15 residues long. Germline values: CDR1 SQVTM, CDR2 ANQGSEA. V gave up 6 bases and J gave up 7 bases; unmatched junction bases: 13.

The rearrangement joins TRBV9 to TRBJ1-1, with D possibly TRBD1 on 5 matching bases. The germline V gene has CDR1 SGDLS and CDR2 YYNGEE. The CDR3 has 16 residues. Trimming shortened V by 4 bases and J by 5 bases, and 21 bases separated the two germline ends. This CDR3 reads CASSPPGGWSRTEAFF. CDR3 in DNA: TGTGCCAGCAGCCCCCCCGGGGGTTGGTCAAGGACTGAAGCTTTCTTT. Full variable domain (remainder filled in from reference TRBV9 and TRBJ1-1): DSGVTQTPKHLITATGQRVTLRCSPRSGDLSVYWYQQSLDQGLQFLIQYYNGEERAKGNILERFSAQQFPDLHSELNLSSLELGDSALYFCASSPPGGWSRTEAFFGQGTRLTVV.

CDR3 bases: TGTGCCAGCAGTCTCGAGCGAGAGACCCAGTACTTC. The encoded protein is CASSLERETQYF. The chain recombines TRBV2 with TRBJ2-5; D not certain. V lost 5 bases and J 4 bases, leaving 8 bases between the germline ends. The CDR3 spans 12 residues. Germline CDR1 and CDR2: SNHLY and FYNNEI.

The chain is built from TRBV6-5 and TRBJ2-3, with 11 nucleotides matching TRBD1. With V trimmed by 7 bases and J by 4 bases, 4 bases remained unmatched. This CDR3 is built from 14 residues. Germline CDR1 is MNHEY and CDR2 is SVGAGI. Here the CDR3 reads CASKLGQGADTQYF. CDR3 coding DNA: TGTGCCAGCAAGTTGGGACAGGGGGCAGATACGCAGTATTTT.

This clone was seen a single time. The chain couples TRBV10-3 to TRBJ2-3; 13 bases fit TRBD2. Trimming took 8 bases from V and 4 from J; bases not matched to a gene: 12. The CDR3 has 17 amino acids. Germline CDR1 reads ENHRY; CDR2 reads SYGVKD. This chain's CDR3 is CAISPGTSGNVADTQYF. DNA for the CDR3: TGTGCCATCTCGCCAGGGACTAGCGGGAATGTAGCAGATACGCAGTATTTT.

J is TRBJ1-4 and V is TRBV6-6, with a weak D call TRBD1 (6 bases). Germline loops: CDR1 MNHNY, CDR2 SVGAGI (reference sequence). The germline V and J ends were trimmed by 5 bases and 7 bases, with 14 bases remaining between them. CDR3 length: 14 residues. The CDR3 DNA sequence: TGTGCCAGCAGTACAGGGTGGGGTACTGAAAAACTGTTTTTT. Its protein is CASSTGWGTEKLFF.

The rearrangement uses TRBV5-1 and TRBJ2-1, with 10 positions matching TRBD2. The V and J ends lost 4 bases and 7 bases, in that order; junction bases with no gene match: 8. CDR1 SGHRS and CDR2 YFSETQ come from the germline V gene. CDR3 length: 15 residues. DNA for the CDR3: TGCGCCAGCAGCATCTCTAGCGGGAGATTGAATGAGCAGTTCTTC. Translated, it gives CASSISSGRLNEQFF.

The chain uses TRBV6-5 and TRBJ1-5; tentatively, D is TRBD1 (6 bases). The V end lost 4 bases, the J end lost 0 bases, and 7 bases lay between the germline ends. There are 14 residues in the CDR3. Germline loops: CDR1 MNHEY, CDR2 SVGAGI. CDR3 region: CASSSGDSNQPQHF. The CDR3 DNA sequence: TGTGCCAGCAGTTCAGGGGATAGCAATCAGCCCCAGCATTTT.

V and J are TRBV2 and TRBJ2-3; D is ambiguous. CDR3 length equals 14 residues. The V end lost 4 bases, the J end lost 4 bases, and 12 bases lay between the germline ends. The germline CDR1 and CDR2 sequences are SNHLY and FYNNEI. CDR3 nucleotides: TGTGCCAGCAGTGCTTCGCGGAACTCAGATACGCAGTATTTT. Translation gives CASSASRNSDTQYF.

V is TRBV6-5 and J is TRBJ1-1, with D perhaps matching TRBD1 (6 bases). V was clipped by 0 bases and J by 6 bases, with 11 bases between them. CDR1 and CDR2 from the germline V gene are MNHEY and SVGAGI. The CDR3 is made up of 14 amino acids. The CDR3 region has the DNA TGTGCCAGCAGTTACTCGAATGGGGGCGCTGAAGCTTTCTTT. Its translation: CASSYSNGGAEAFF.

The chain combines TRBV28 with TRBJ2-1, with D possibly matching TRBD1 (6 bases). The CDR3 is 16 residues long. V lost 1 base to trimming and J lost 3 bases, with 13 bases between them. CDR1 is MDHEN, CDR2 SYDVKM, per germline. CDR3 residues: CASSLSRGRRYNEQFF. For the CDR3, the DNA is TGTGCCAGCAGTTTATCCAGGGGCCGCCGCTACAATGAGCAGTTCTTC.

This chain connects TRBV10-3 to TRBJ1-6; 11 bases fit TRBD1. This CDR3 region has 15 residues. CDR1 is ENHRY, CDR2 SYGVKD, per germline. V was pared by 3 bases and J by 10 bases, with 5 bases of the junction left unmatched. This CDR3 reads CAISEEDRGRSPLHF. The CDR3, as DNA: TGTGCCATCAGTGAAGAGGACAGGGGGCGATCACCCCTCCACTTT.

This clone was counted only a few times. The chain employs TRBV19 and TRBJ1-4, with TRBD1 matching 7 bases. The germline CDR1 and CDR2 sequences are LNHDA and SQIVND (reference sequence). This CDR3 region has 13 residues. V shed 8 bases, J shed 4 bases, and the junction held 4 bases outside the gene matches. CDR3 protein: CASSGTVNEKLFF. CDR3 nucleotide sequence: TGTGCCAGTTCCGGGACAGTTAATGAAAAACTGTTTTTT.

The chain links TRBV7-9 to TRBJ1-5; 9 bases are a match to TRBD1. The length of the CDR3 is 16 residues. Germline trimming cut 5 bases from V and 2 bases from J; bases unmatched to any gene: 7. Germline V gives CDR1 SEHNR, CDR2 FQNEAQ (reference sequence). CDR3 amino acids: CASSLTGGLGNQPQHF. The CDR3, as DNA: TGTGCCAGCAGCCTCACAGGGGGCCTTGGCAATCAGCCCCAGCATTTT.

The chain is built from TRBV9 and TRBJ1-1; 7 nucleotides match TRBD1. Germline CDR1 is SGDLS and CDR2 is YYNGEE. The CDR3 loop spans 15 amino acids. V shed 4 bases, J shed 0 bases, and the junction held 6 bases outside the gene matches. The DNA of the CDR3 is TGTGCCAGCAGCCCACCGACAGGGTTGAACACTGAAGCTTTCTTT. Residues: CASSPPTGLNTEAFF.

CDR3 DNA sequence: TGTGCTAGTGGTTTGTACATAAAAGGACTATTCGGGGAGCTGTTTTTT. Residues: CASGLYIKGLFGELFF. V is TRBV12-5 and J is TRBJ2-2; tentatively, D is TRBD2 (6 bases). Germline loops: CDR1 LGHNT, CDR2 FRNRAP. V was pared by 2 bases and J by 7 bases, with 17 bases between. This CDR3 spans 16 amino acids. Based on the CDR3 plus reference TRBV12-5 and TRBJ2-2, the full variable domain is DARVTQTPRHKVTEMGQEVTMRCQPILGHNTVFWYRQTMMQGLELLAYFRNRAPLDDSGMPKDRFSAEMPDATLATLKIQPSEPRDSAVYFCASGLYIKGLFGELFFGEGSRLTVL.

CDR3 coding DNA: TGTGCCAGCAGGGGACAGGTGCGATACAATGAGCAGTTCTTC. The encoded protein is CASRGQVRYNEQFF. The rearrangement joins TRBV6-5 to TRBJ2-1; 8 bases are shared with TRBD1. The CDR3 spans 14 residues. V lost 6 bases, J lost 4 bases, and 5 bases stayed unmatched. Germline CDR1 MNHEY, CDR2 SVGAGI.